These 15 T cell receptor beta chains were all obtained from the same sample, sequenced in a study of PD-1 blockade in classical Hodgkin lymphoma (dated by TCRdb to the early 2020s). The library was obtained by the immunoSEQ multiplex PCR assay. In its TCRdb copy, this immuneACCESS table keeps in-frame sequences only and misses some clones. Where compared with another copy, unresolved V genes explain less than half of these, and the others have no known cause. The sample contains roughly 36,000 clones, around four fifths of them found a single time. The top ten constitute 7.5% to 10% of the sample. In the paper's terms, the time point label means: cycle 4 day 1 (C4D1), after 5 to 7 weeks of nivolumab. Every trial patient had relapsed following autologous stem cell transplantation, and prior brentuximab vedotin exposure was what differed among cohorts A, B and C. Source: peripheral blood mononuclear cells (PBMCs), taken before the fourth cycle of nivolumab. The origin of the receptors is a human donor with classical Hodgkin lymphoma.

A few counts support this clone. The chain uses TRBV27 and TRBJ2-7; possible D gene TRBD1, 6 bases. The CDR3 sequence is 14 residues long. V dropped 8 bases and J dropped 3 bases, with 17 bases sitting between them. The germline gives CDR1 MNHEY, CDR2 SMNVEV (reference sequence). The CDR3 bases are TGTGCCAGCGGCTGGGGACAAGCAGGCTACGAGCAGTACTTC. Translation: CASGWGQAGYEQYF.

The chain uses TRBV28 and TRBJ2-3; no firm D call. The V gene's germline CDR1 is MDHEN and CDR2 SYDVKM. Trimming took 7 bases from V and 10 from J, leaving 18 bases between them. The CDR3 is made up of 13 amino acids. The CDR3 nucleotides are TGTGCCAGCATCTTGGACGGTTCAGGCTCGCAGTATTTT. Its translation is CASILDGSGSQYF.

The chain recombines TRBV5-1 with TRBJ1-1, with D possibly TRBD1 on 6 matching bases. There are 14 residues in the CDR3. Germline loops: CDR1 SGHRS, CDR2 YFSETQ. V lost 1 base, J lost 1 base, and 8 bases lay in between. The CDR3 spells CASSLWGPNTEAFF. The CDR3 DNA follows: TGCGCCAGCAGCTTGTGGGGGCCGAACACTGAAGCTTTCTTT.

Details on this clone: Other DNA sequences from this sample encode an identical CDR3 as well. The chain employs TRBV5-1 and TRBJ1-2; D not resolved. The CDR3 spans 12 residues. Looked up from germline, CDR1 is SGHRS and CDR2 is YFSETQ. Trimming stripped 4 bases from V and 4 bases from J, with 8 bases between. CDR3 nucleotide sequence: TGCGCCAGCAGCCTGGAAGGCTATGGCTACACCTTC. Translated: CASSLEGYGYTF.

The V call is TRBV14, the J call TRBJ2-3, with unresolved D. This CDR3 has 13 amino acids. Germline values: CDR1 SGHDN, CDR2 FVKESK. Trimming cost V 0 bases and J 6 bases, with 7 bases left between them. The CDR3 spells CASSQDLMDTQYF. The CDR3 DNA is TGTGCCAGCAGCCAAGATCTTATGGATACGCAGTATTTT.

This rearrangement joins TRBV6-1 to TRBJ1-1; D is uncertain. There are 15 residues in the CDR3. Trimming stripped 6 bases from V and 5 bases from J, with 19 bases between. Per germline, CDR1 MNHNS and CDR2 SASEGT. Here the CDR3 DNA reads TGTGCCAGCAGCAGACGTGTGGGGATGGAGACTGAAGCTTTCTTT. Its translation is CASSRRVGMETEAFF.

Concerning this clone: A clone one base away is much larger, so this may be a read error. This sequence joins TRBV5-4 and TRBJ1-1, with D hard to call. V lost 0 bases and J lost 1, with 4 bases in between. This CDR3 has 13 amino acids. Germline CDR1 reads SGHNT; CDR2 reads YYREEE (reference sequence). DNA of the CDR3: TGTGCCAGCAGCTTGGGGGAGAACACTGAAGCTTTCTTT. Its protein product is CASSLGENTEAFF.

The CDR3 region has the DNA TGTGCCAGTAGTATAGATTGGGACAGGGGGCTTTACGAGCAGTACTTC. Its protein is CASSIDWDRGLYEQYF. The chain joins TRBV19 to TRBJ2-7, with TRBD1 identical over 12 bases. CDR1 is LNHDA, CDR2 SQIVND, per germline (reference sequence). The CDR3 has 16 residues. The V gene end was trimmed by 0 bases and the J gene end by 4 bases; junction bases not matched to a gene: 4.

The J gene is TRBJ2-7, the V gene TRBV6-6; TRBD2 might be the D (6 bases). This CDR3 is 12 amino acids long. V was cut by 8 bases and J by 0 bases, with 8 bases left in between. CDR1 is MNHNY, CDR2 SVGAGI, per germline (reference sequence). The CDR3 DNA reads TGTGCCAGCGGAGGGCTCTCCTACGAGCAGTACTTC. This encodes CASGGLSYEQYF.

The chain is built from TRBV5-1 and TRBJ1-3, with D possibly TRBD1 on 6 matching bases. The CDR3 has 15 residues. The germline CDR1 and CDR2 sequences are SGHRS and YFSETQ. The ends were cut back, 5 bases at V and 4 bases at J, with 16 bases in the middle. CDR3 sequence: CASRLTQGSGNTIYF. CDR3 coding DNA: TGCGCCAGCAGGCTTACACAGGGCTCGGGAAACACCATATATTTT.

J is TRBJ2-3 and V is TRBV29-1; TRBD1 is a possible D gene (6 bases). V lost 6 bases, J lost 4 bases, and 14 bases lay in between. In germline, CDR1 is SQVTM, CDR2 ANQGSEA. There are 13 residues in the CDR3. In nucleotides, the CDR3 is TGCAGCGTCCGTATAGGGGGTCCAGATACGCAGTATTTT. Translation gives CSVRIGGPDTQYF.

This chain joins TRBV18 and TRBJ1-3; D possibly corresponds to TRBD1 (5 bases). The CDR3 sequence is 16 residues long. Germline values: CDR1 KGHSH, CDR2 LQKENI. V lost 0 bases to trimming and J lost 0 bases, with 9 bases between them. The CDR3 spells CASSPPGRISGNTIYF. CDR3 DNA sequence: TGTGCCAGCTCACCACCGGGACGGATCTCTGGAAACACCATATATTTT.

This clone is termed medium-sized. The CDR3 sequence: CASSLRTGIDSPLHF. The CDR3 DNA reads TGCGCCAGCAGCTTGCGGACAGGAATTGATTCACCCCTCCACTTT. V and J are TRBV5-1 and TRBJ1-6, with TRBD1 matching over 7 bases. Trimming took 1 base from V and 8 from J; bases not matched to a gene: 6. Per the germline V gene, CDR1 is SGHRS and CDR2 is YFSETQ. The CDR3 is made up of 15 amino acids.

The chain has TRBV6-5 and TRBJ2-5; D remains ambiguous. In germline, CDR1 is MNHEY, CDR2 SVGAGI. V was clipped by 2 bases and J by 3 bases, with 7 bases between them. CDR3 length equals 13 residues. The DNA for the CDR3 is TGTGCCAGCAGTTACGGGTGGGAAGAGACCCAGTACTTC. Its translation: CASSYGWEETQYF.

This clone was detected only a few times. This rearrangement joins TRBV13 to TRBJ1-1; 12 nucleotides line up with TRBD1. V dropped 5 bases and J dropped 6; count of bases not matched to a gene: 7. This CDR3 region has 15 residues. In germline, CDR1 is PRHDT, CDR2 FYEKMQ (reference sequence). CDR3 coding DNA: TGTGCCAGCAGCCCAAAGGGACAGGGGGCGGCTGAAGCTTTCTTT. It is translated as CASSPKGQGAAEAFF.